This TCR beta chain was observed in a study of technical replicates of blood from a few donors. Only in-frame clones appear in the TCRdb table, and some are missing; sequencing was by immunoSEQ multiplex PCR. The sample gives 95,000 to 100,000 clones, roughly 95% of which show up once; approximately 0.2% is in the top ten. V was clipped by 5 bases and J by 4 bases; unmatched bases: 5. The germline V gene encodes CDR1 MNHEY and CDR2 SMNVEV (reference sequence). This CDR3 comprises 13 residues. The sequencing input was T cells isolated from PBMCs. V and J are TRBV27 and TRBJ2-7; 7 bases are a match to TRBD1. The TCR comes from a human donor in good health. CDR3 nucleotides: TGTGCCAGCAGTCCTCAGGGACAGTACGAGCAGTACTTC. It encodes CASSPQGQYEQYF.